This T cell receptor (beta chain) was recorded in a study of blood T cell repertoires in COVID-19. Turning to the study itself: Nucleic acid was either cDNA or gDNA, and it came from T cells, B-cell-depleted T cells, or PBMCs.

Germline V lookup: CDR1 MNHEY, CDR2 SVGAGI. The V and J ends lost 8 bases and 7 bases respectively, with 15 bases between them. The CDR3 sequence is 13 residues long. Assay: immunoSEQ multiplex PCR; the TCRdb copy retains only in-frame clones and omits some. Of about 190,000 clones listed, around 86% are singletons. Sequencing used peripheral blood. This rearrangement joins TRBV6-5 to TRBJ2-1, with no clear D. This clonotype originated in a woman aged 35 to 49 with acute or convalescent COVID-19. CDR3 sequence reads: CASRQAAYNEQFF. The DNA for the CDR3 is TGTGCCAGCCGCCAGGCAGCTTATAATGAGCAGTTCTTC.